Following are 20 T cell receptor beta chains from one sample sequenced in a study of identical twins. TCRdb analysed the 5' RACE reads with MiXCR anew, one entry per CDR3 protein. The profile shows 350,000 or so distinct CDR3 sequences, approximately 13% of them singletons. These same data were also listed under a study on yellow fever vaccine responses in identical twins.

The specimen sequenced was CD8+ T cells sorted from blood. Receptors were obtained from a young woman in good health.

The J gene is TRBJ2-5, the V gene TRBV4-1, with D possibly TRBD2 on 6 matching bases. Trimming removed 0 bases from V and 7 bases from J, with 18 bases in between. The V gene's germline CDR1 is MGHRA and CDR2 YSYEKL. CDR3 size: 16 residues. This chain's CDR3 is CASSQDPPGGHGTQYF. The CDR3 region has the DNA TGCGCCAGCAGCCAAGATCCCCCCGGGGGTCATGGGACCCAGTACTTC.

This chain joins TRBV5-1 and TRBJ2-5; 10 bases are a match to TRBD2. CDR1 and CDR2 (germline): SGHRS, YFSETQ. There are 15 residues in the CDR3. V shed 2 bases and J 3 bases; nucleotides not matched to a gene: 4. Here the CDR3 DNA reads TGCGCCAGCAGCTTAAGGCTAGCGGGGGAAGAGACCCAGTACTTC. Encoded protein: CASSLRLAGEETQYF.

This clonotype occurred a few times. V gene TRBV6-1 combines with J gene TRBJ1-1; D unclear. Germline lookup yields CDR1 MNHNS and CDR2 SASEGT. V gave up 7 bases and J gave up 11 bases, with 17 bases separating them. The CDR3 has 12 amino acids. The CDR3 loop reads CASTRRSFGAFF. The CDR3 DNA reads TGTGCCAGCACAAGAAGGTCCTTTGGGGCTTTCTTT.

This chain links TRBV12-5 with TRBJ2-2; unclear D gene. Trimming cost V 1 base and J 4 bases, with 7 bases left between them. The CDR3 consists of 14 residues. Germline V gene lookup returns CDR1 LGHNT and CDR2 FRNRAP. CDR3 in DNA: TGTGCTAGTGGTTTGGGGTCGGGCACCGGGGAGCTGTTTTTT. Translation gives CASGLGSGTGELFF.

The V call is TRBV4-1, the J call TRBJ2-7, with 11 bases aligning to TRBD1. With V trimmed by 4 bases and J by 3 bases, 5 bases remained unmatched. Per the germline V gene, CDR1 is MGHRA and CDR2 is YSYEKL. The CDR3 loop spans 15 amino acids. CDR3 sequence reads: CASSPRTGGYYEQYF. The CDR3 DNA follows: TGCGCCAGCAGCCCAAGGACAGGGGGCTACTACGAGCAGTACTTC.

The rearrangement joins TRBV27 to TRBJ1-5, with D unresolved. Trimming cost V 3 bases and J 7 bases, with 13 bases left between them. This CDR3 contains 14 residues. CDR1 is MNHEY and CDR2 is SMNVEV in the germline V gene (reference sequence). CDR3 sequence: CASSLRGSGQPQHF. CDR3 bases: TGTGCCAGCAGTTTGCGGGGTAGCGGCCAGCCCCAGCATTTT.

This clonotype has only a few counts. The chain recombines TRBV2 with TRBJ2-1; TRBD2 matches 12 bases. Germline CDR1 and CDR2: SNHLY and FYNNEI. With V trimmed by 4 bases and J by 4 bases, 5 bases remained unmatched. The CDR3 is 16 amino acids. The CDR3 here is CASSVWLAGGYNEQFF. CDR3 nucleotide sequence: TGTGCCAGCAGTGTATGGCTAGCGGGAGGGTACAATGAGCAGTTCTTC.

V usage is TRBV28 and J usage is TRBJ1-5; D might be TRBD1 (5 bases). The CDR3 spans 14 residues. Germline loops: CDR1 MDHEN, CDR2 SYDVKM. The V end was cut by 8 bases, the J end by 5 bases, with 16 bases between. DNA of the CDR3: TGTGCCAGCTCCGTAGGGGCTCTGGATCAGCCCCAGCATTTT. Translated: CASSVGALDQPQHF.

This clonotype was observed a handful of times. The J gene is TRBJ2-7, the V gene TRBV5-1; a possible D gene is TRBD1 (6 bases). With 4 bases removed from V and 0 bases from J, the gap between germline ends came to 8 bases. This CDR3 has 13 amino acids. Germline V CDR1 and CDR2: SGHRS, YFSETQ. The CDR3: CASSLRGSYEQYV. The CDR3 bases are TGCGCCAGCAGCCTCAGGGGCTCCTACGAGCAGTACGTC.

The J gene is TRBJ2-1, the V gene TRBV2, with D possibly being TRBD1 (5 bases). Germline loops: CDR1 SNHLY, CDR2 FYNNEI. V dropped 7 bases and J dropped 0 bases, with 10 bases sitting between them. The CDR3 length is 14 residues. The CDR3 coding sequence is TGTGCCAGCACCCCAGGGTCCTCCTACAATGAGCAGTTCTTC. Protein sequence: CASTPGSSYNEQFF. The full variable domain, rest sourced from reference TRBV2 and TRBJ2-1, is EPEVTQTPSHQVTQMGQEVILRCVPISNHLYFYWYRQILGQKVEFLVSFYNNEISEKSEIFDDQFSVERPDGSNFTLKIRSTKLEDSAMYFCASTPGSSYNEQFFGPGTRLTVL.

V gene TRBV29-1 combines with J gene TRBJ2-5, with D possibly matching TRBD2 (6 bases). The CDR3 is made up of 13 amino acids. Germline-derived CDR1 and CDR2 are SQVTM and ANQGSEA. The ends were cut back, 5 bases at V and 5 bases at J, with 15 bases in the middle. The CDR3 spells CSVHGGVVETQYF. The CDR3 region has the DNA TGCAGCGTTCACGGGGGAGTTGTGGAGACCCAGTACTTC.

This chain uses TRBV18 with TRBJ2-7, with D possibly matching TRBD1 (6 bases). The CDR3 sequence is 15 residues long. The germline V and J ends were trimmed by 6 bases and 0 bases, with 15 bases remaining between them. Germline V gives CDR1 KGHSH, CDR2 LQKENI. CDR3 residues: CASSYGQMNSYEQYF. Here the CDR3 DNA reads TGTGCCAGCTCCTATGGACAGATGAACTCCTACGAGCAGTACTTC.

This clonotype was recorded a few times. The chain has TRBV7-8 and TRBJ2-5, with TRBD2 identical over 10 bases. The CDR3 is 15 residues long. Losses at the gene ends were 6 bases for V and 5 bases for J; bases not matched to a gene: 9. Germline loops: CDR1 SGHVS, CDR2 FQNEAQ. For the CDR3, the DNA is TGTGCCAGCAGTCCCCTAGCGGGGGTCCGGGAGACCCAGTACTTC. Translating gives CASSPLAGVRETQYF. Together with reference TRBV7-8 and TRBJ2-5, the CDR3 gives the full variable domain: GAGVSQSPRYKVAKRGQDVALRCDPISGHVSLFWYQQALGQGPEFLTYFQNEAQLDKSGLPSDRFFAERPEGSVSTLKIQRTQQEDSAVYLCASSPLAGVRETQYFGPGTRLLVL.

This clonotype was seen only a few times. Written as DNA, the CDR3 is TGTGCCATCAGTGAGTCCTCAGGCTCTCCCTACGAGCAGTACTTC. Translated, it gives CAISESSGSPYEQYF. The chain recombines TRBV10-3 with TRBJ2-7; D ambiguous. CDR1 ENHRY and CDR2 SYGVKD come from the germline V gene. This CDR3 comprises 15 residues. The V gene lost 0 bases and the J gene lost 2 bases, with 11 bases spanning the gap.

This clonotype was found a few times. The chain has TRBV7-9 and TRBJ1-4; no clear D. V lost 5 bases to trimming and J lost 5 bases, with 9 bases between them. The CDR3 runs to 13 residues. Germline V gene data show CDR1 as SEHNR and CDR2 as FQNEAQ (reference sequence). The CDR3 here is CASSPTVNEKLFF. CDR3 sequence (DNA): TGTGCCAGCAGCCCCACCGTAAATGAAAAACTGTTTTTT.

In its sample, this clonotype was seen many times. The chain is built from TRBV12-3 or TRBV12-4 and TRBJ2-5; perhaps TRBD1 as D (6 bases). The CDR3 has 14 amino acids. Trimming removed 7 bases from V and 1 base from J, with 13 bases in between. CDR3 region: CASTPTGSQETQYF. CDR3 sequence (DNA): TGTGCCAGCACTCCGACAGGATCCCAAGAGACCCAGTACTTC.

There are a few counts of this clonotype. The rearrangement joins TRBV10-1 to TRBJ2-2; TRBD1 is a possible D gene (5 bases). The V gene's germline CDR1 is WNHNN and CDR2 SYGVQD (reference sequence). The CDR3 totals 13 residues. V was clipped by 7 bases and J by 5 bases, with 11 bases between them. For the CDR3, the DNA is TGCGCCAGCACCCAGGGCCGGACCGGGGAGCTGTTTTTT. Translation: CASTQGRTGELFF.

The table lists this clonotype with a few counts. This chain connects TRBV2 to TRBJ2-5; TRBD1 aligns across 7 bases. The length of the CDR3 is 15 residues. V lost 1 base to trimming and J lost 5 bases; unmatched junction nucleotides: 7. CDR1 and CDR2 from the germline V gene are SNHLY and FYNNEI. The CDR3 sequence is CASSEEGAGRETQYF. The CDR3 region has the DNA TGTGCCAGCAGTGAAGAGGGGGCCGGGCGGGAGACCCAGTACTTC.

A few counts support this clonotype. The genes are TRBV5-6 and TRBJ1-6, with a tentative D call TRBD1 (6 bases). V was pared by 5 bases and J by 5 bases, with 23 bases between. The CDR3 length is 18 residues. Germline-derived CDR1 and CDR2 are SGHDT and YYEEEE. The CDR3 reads CASSFARQVLRNNSPLHF. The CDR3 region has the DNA TGTGCCAGCAGTTTCGCCAGACAGGTCCTAAGAAATAATTCACCCCTCCACTTT. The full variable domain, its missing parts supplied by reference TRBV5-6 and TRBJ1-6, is DAGVTQSPTHLIKTRGQQVTLRCSPKSGHDTVSWYQQALGQGPQFIFQYYEEEERQRGNFPDRFSGHQFPNYSSELNVNALLLGDSALYLCASSFARQVLRNNSPLHFGNGTRLTVT.

CDR3 nucleotides: TGTGCCAGCAGTTACGGTACCGGGACGGTTTACAATGAGCAGTTCTTC. Translating it yields CASSYGTGTVYNEQFF. The rearrangement links TRBV6-5 to TRBJ2-1; D may match TRBD1 or TRBD2 (5 bases each). Trimming removed 2 bases from V and 4 bases from J, with 15 bases in between. The CDR3 extends over 16 amino acids. In germline, CDR1 is MNHEY, CDR2 SVGAGI.